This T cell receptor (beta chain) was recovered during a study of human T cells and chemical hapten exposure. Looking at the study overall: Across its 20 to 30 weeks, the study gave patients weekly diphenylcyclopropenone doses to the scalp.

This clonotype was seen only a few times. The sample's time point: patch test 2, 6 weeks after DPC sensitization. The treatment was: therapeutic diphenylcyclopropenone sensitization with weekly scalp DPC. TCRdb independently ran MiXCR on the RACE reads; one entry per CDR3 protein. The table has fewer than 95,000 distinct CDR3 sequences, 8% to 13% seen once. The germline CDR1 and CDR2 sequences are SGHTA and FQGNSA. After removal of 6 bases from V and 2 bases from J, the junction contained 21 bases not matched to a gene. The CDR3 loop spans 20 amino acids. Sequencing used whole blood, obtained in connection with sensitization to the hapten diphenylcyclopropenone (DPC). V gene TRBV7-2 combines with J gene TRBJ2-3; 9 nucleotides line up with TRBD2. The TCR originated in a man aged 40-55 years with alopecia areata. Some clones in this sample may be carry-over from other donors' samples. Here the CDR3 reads CASSNQLGTSRWRATDTQYF. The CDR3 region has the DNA TGTGCCAGCAGTAATCAACTAGGGACTAGCAGGTGGAGGGCCACAGATACGCAGTATTTT.